Sequencing of this T cell receptor beta chain was carried out in a study of response to subunit inactivated influenza vaccine. TCRdb fed the RT-PCR reads into MiXCR, producing one record per CDR3 protein. Counted here are fewer than 600,000 distinct CDR3 sequences, roughly 7.9% occurring once; the ten biggest clones make up about an eighth. Concerning this clonotype: The antigen remains undetermined.

Germline V gene sequence: CDR1 SGHVS, CDR2 FNYEAQ. The CDR3 consists of 14 residues. The germline V and J ends were trimmed by 5 bases and 5 bases, with 16 bases remaining between them. Study-wide results and caveats: New T cells are recruited in small numbers by each seasonal influenza vaccination, according to the authors' suggestion.

The TCR sequence derives from a man in his fifties or sixties who received an inactivated influenza vaccine. Sequenced here: PBMCs from blood, sampled less than 25 months after vaccination. The chain carries TRBV7-6 and TRBJ2-7, with D perhaps TRBD1 (6 bases). The DNA for the CDR3 is TGTGCCAGCAGCCCCCGACCGACAGGAAACGAGCAGTACTTC. Its translation is CASSPRPTGNEQYF.